A single sample gave rise to the 8 T cell receptor beta chains below, sequenced in a study of T cell responses to AZD1222 COVID-19 vaccine. The assay was immunoSEQ multiplex PCR, and TCRdb's table has in-frame clones only and misses some. The sample lists some 160,000 clones, more than 90% occurring once. The sample here was peripheral blood, taken on day 0 of AZD1222 vaccination. These receptors all stem from an adult in good health.

V is TRBV27 and J is TRBJ1-1; 7 bases align to TRBD1. Germline V gene sequence: CDR1 MNHEY, CDR2 SMNVEV (reference sequence). Trimming removed 8 bases from V and 6 bases from J; junction bases left unmatched: 9. The CDR3 has 13 amino acids. In DNA form, the CDR3 reads TGTGCCAGCGCAATTATAGGACAGGCTGAAGCTTTCTTT. Its translation: CASAIIGQAEAFF.

The chain employs TRBV27 and TRBJ2-1; 11 bases line up with TRBD2. The ends lost 7 bases at V and 8 bases at J; junction bases unmatched: 13. Germline loops: CDR1 MNHEY, CDR2 SMNVEV (reference sequence). CDR3 length: 16 residues. CDR3 in amino acids: CASKRTTSGSRDEQFF. CDR3 coding DNA: TGTGCCAGCAAAAGAACTACTAGCGGGAGTAGGGATGAGCAGTTCTTC.

The chain carries TRBV2 and TRBJ1-5; D remains unclear. Trimming took 2 bases from V and 7 from J, leaving 6 bases between them. The CDR3 is made up of 12 amino acids. Germline lookup yields CDR1 SNHLY and CDR2 FYNNEI. The CDR3 loop reads CASSERLQPQHF. In DNA, the CDR3 is TGTGCCAGCAGTGAAAGGTTACAGCCCCAGCATTTT.

The chain has TRBV29-1 and TRBJ1-1; perhaps TRBD1 as D (6 bases). The CDR3 contains 13 residues. Germline loops: CDR1 SQVTM, CDR2 ANQGSEA. The V end lost 6 bases, the J end lost 0 bases, and 11 bases lay between the germline ends. The CDR3 spells CSVKQGLNTEAFF. The CDR3 DNA sequence: TGCAGCGTAAAACAGGGTCTGAACACTGAAGCTTTCTTT.

In the case of this clone: This CDR3 is also generated by other DNA sequences in the sample. J is TRBJ1-5 and V is TRBV5-6; D gene ambiguous. The CDR3 loop spans 13 amino acids. Germline lookup yields CDR1 SGHDT and CDR2 YYEEEE. Trimming pared 2 bases from V and 3 bases from J, leaving 6 bases between. The CDR3 DNA sequence: TGTGCCAGCAGCTTAAGGCCCAATCAGCCCCAGCATTTT. Its protein product is CASSLRPNQPQHF.

The chain uses TRBV19 and TRBJ1-1; TRBD1 matches at 7 bases. Germline values: CDR1 LNHDA, CDR2 SQIVND (reference sequence). The CDR3 runs to 14 residues. V lost 6 bases, J lost 7 bases, and 11 bases stayed unmatched. The CDR3 DNA follows: TGTGCCAGTAGGACAGGGAATGGAGCACGTGAAGCTTTCTTT. The encoded protein is CASRTGNGAREAFF.

This chain joins TRBV29-1 and TRBJ1-2, with TRBD1 identical over 10 bases. CDR3 length: 20 amino acids. The germline gives CDR1 SQVTM, CDR2 ANQGSEA. The ends lost 1 base at V and 5 bases at J; junction bases unmatched: 22. This chain's CDR3 is CSVEVWDRGGMGGEGYGYTF. The CDR3 DNA is TGCAGCGTTGAAGTCTGGGACAGGGGCGGCATGGGTGGGGAAGGATATGGCTACACCTTC.

The chain links TRBV9 to TRBJ2-1; unclear D gene. The CDR3 extends over 14 amino acids. The V gene's germline CDR1 is SGDLS and CDR2 YYNGEE. Trimming took 0 bases from V and 5 from J, leaving 9 bases between them. The DNA of the CDR3 is TGTGCCAGCAGCGTAGGCTGGAACCACAATGAGCAGTTCTTC. This gives the protein CASSVGWNHNEQFF.